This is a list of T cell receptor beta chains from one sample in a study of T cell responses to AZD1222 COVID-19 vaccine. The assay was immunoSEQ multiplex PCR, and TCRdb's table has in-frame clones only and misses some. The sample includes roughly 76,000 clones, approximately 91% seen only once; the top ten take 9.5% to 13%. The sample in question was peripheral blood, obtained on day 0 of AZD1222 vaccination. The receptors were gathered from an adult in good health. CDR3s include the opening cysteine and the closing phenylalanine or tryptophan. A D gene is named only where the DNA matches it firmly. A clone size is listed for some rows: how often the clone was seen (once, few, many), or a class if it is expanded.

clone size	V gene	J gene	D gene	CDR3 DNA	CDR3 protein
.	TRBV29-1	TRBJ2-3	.	TGCAGCGTGACCCCCCGGGACACAAACACAGATACGCAGTATTTT	CSVTPRDTNTDTQYF
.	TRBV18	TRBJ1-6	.	TGTGCCAGCTCACCACTGACCGGGACGGGTAATTCACCCCTCCACTTT	CASSPLTGTGNSPLHF
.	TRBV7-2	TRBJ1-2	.	TGTGCCAGCAGCTTAGGGGCCGCGGGGGGCTATGGCTACACCTTC	CASSLGAAGGYGYTF
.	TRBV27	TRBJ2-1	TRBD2	TGTGCCAGCCAGCAAAGCGGGAGGGCCTTATCGAGTGAGCAGTTCTTC	CASQQSGRALSSEQFF
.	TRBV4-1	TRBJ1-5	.	TGCGCCAGCAGCCGGTTCATGGCCGGTGGGCAGCCCCAGCATTTT	CASSRFMAGGQPQHF
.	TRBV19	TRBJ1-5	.	TGTGCCAGTACCCCGTCAGGGTCCTCAGGCATCAATCAGCCCCAGCATTTT	CASTPSGSSGINQPQHF
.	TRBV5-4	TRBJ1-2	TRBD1	TGTGCCAGCTTGGGACAGAACAACTATGGCTACACCTTC	CASLGQNNYGYTF
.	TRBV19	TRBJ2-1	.	TGTGCCAGTAGTAGTACAGGGACAAATGAGCAGTTCTTC	CASSSTGTNEQFF
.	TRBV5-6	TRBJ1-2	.	TGTGCCAGCAGGTTGGGGGCTAACTATGGCTACACCTTC	CASRLGANYGYTF
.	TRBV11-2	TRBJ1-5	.	TGTGCCAGCAGCCAGGGACGGATTAGCAATCAGCCCCAGCATTTT	CASSQGRISNQPQHF
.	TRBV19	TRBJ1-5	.	TGTGCCAGTAGTATCAGGGAGGGTGATAGCAATCAGCCCCAGCATTTT	CASSIREGDSNQPQHF
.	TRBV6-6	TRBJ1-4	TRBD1	TGTGCCAGCAGAAGGGACAGGGGATGGGAAAAACTGTTTTTT	CASRRDRGWEKLFF
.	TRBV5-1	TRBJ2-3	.	TGCGCCAGCCGCCACGACACCGGCACAGATACGCAGTATTTT	CASRHDTGTDTQYF
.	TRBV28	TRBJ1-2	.	TGTGCCAGCACAATTCGGGACGCACGCCGGAGGGGCTACACCTTC	CASTIRDARRRGYTF
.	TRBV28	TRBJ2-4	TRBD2	TGTGCCAGCAGTTCCACAGCGGCGGGAGACATTCAGTACTTC	CASSSTAAGDIQYF
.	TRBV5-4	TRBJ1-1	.	TGTGCCAGCAGCTTGTCTGGGGTAGTCCCGGTAGCTTTCTTT	CASSLSGVVPVAFF
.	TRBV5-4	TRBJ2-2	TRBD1	TGTGCCAGCAGCTTGTGGACAGGGGTTAGTGCCGGGGAGCTGTTTTTT	CASSLWTGVSAGELFF
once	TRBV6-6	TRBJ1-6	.	TGTGCCAGCAGCCTAGACGCGACGCCCCTCCACTTT	CASSLDATPLHF
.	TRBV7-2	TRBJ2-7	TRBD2	TGTGCCAGCAGCCCCCGGACTAGCGGCACCTACGAGCAGTACTTC	CASSPRTSGTYEQYF
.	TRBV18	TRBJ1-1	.	TGTGCCAGCTCCGGTGGAGGGCAGGGGTGGAACACTGAAGCTTTCTTT	CASSGGGQGWNTEAFF
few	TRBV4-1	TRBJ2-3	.	TGCGCCAGCAGCCAAGCGGGAAGGGAGAGGACAGATACGCAGTATTTT	CASSQAGRERTDTQYF
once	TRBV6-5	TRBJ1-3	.	TGTGCCAGCAGTTACCCGGGACACAGCTCTGGAAACACCATATATTTT	CASSYPGHSSGNTIYF
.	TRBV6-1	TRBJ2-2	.	TGTGCCAGCAGTGACGTTCGTGGTCAGGTTACCACCGGGGAGCTGTTTTTT	CASSDVRGQVTTGELFF
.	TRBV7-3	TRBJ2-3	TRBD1	TGTGCCAGCAGCTTAAGCCAACAGGGGACGCAGTATTTT	CASSLSQQGTQYF
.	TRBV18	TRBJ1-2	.	TGTGCCAGCTCACCCCTAAATGGCTACACCTTC	CASSPLNGYTF
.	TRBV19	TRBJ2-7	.	TGTGCCAGTAGCCCCCGGCCAGTGAGGGGTGGCGGGGACCTGTACTTC	CASSPRPVRGGGDLYF
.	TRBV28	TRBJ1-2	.	TGTGCCAGCAGTTCCTCAGCGGCGGGTAATGGCTACACCTTC	CASSSSAAGNGYTF
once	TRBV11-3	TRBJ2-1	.	TGTGCCAGCAGCTTAGAGGTTGCAGGAGCTTACGAGCAGTTCTTC	CASSLEVAGAYEQFF
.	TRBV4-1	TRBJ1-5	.	TGCGCCAGCAGCCAAGATCAGCGCAGCAATCAGCCCCAGCATTTT	CASSQDQRSNQPQHF
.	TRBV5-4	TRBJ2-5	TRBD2	TGTGCCAGCAGCCTCCCGGGGGGGCCGGGCGAGACCCAGTACTTC	CASSLPGGPGETQYF
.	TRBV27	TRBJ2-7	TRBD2	TGTGCCAGCCTTAGGACTAGCGGAACCTACGAGCAGTACTTC	CASLRTSGTYEQYF
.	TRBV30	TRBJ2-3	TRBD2	TGTGCCTGGAAAAACTCGGGAGGAAGAGATACGCAGTATTTT	CAWKNSGGRDTQYF
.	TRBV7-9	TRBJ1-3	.	TGTGCCAGCAGCTGGGCCAGGGGCTTTAGCTCTGGAAACACCATATATTTT	CASSWARGFSSGNTIYF
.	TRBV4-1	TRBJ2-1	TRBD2	TGCGCCAGCAGCCAGCAGGCGGGAGGGAACCCTGAGCAGTTCTTC	CASSQQAGGNPEQFF
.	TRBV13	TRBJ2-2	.	TGTGCCAGCAGCCCTGTCAGCACCGGGGAGCTGTTTTTT	CASSPVSTGELFF
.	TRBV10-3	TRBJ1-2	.	TGTGCCATCAGTGAGGCAGGCCGTAACTATGGCTACACCTTC	CAISEAGRNYGYTF
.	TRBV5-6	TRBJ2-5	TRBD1	TGTGCCAGCAGCGGTTCAGGGGGACAGGAGACCCAGTACTTC	CASSGSGGQETQYF
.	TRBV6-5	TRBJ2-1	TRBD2	TGTGCCGGGACTAGCGGACAAAACAATGAGCAGTTCTTC	CAGTSGQNNEQFF
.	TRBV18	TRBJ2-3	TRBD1	TGTGCCAGCTCCGCCCCTCGGACAGGATGGGCGACAGATACGCAGTATTTT	CASSAPRTGWATDTQYF
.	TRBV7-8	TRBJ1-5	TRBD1	TGTGCCAGCAGCGACGGGACAGTAAGGAGGAAACATCAGCCCCAGCATTTT	CASSDGTVRRKHQPQHF
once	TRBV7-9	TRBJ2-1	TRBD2	TGTGCCAGCAGCCCTATTAGCGGGGGGGTAGGCAATGAGCAGTTCTTC	CASSPISGGVGNEQFF
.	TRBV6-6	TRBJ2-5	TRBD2	TGTGCCAGCAGGTCGGGGACTAGCGGCAAAGAGACCCAGTACTTC	CASRSGTSGKETQYF
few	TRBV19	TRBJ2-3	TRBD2	TGTGCCAGCAGACTAGCGGGGGATACGCAGTATTTT	CASRLAGDTQYF
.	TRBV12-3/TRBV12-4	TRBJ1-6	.	TGTGCCAGCAGTTGGCAGTTCAGTTCACCCCTCCACTTT	CASSWQFSSPLHF
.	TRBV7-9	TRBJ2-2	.	TGTGCCAGCAGCTTCTCAGGGCACGGAGGGACCGGGGAGCTGTTTTTT	CASSFSGHGGTGELFF
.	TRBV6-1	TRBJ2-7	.	TGTGCCAGCAGTGAACGCATGTCCCTCGACGAGCAGTACTTC	CASSERMSLDEQYF
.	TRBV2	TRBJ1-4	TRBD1	TGTGCCAGCAGTGAGCAGGGACAGACAAATGAAAAACTGTTTTTT	CASSEQGQTNEKLFF
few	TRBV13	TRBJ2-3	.	TGTGCCAGCAGCCCGATGGGGACCCCGAGCACAGATACGCAGTATTTT	CASSPMGTPSTDTQYF
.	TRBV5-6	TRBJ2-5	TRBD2	TGTGCCAGCAGCGACCTCGGGGTAGCGGGGGGCCTAGGGGAGACCCAGTACTTC	CASSDLGVAGGLGETQYF
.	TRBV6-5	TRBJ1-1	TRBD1	TGTGCCAGCACGGGGACAGGCGGTAGACAAGCTTTCTTT	CASTGTGGRQAFF
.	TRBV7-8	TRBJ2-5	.	TGTGCCAGCAGCTTGAATTACGAGCAAGAGACCCAGTACTTC	CASSLNYEQETQYF
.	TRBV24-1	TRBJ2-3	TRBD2	TGTGCCACCAGTGATTCTGGACTAGCGGGCCGCACAGATACGCAGTATTTT	CATSDSGLAGRTDTQYF
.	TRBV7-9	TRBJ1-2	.	TGTGCCAGCAGCCGTCCGGGGGAGCGGAATGGCTACACCTTC	CASSRPGERNGYTF
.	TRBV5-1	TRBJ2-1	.	TGCGCCAGCAGCATCTTCGGGCCCCCGGGGGACAATGAGCAGTTCTTC	CASSIFGPPGDNEQFF
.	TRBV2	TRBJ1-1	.	TGTGCCACGAGGGACACGAACACTGAAGCTTTCTTT	CATRDTNTEAFF
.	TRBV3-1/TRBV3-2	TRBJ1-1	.	TGTGCCAGCAGCCAGAGAAACACTGAAGCTTTCTTT	CASSQRNTEAFF